This entry features one T cell receptor (beta chain) sequence. Assay: immunoSEQ multiplex PCR; the TCRdb copy retains only in-frame clones and omits some. The data show some 450,000 clones, 70% to 90% seen once. These data originate in a study of blood T cell repertoires in COVID-19. Study as a whole: Spain, Italy and the United States supplied samples that represented acute and convalescent COVID-19.

The CDR3 has 13 amino acids. V lost 6 bases, J lost 4 bases, and 12 bases lay in between. This clonotype originated in a woman in her forties or fifties with COVID-19, enrolled during active disease. The chain couples TRBV12-3 or TRBV12-4 to TRBJ1-2; no clear D. The sequenced material came from peripheral blood. This CDR3 is CASRGGLSYGYTF. The CDR3 DNA sequence: TGTGCCAGCAGGGGAGGACTGAGCTATGGCTACACCTTC.